These 8 T cell receptor beta chains share one sample of origin, sequenced in a study of T cells in Graves' hyperthyroidism and ophthalmopathy (dated by TCRdb to about 2019). Library prep was done by multiplex PCR. Reads for this sample came from an Illumina HiSeq 2000. Amplification of TCR beta CDR3 regions was carried out from RNA transcripts. The TCR CDR3 was subjected to a first round of RT-PCR using the HTBI primer set and the Qiagen OneStep RT-PCR kit. TCRdb applied fastp at Q25 and MiXCR to the public reads, then kept only in-frame beta chains. Every distinct CDR3 protein forms one entry, paired with its most common genes and DNA. Recorded for this sample are 550,000 to 600,000 distinct CDR3 sequences; 16% of them occurred a single time. Clones ranked in the top ten supply around a sixth of the sample. The sequenced sample consisted of blood. These receptors all stem from a young woman with Graves' hyperthyroidism.

The chain has TRBV6-1 and TRBJ1-5, with a possible D match to TRBD1 (5 bases). Germline CDR1 MNHNS, CDR2 SASEGT. Trimming removed 3 bases at V and 4 bases at J, with 13 bases between. The CDR3 runs to 15 residues. The CDR3 bases are TGTGCCAGCAGTGATAATAGACAGAGGAATCAGCCCCAGCATTTT. Amino acid sequence: CASSDNRQRNQPQHF.

The chain employs TRBV4-3 and TRBJ1-1; D may be TRBD1 (6 bases). V gave up 1 base and J gave up 0 bases, with 18 bases separating them. From germline, CDR1 is LGHNA and CDR2 YSLEER. CDR3 size: 18 residues. CDR3 nucleotides: TGCGCCAGCAGCCAAGGGGCCAGGGGCCTAGCTTTGAACACTGAAGCTTTCTTT. Its translation is CASSQGARGLALNTEAFF.

This clonotype was picked up a small number of times. Here the CDR3 reads CASSLGLQGNYGYTF. In DNA form, the CDR3 reads TGTGCCAGCAGCTTAGGGCTTCAGGGGAACTATGGCTACACCTTC. This sequence joins TRBV11-2 and TRBJ1-2; D perhaps matches TRBD1 (6 bases). The CDR3 totals 15 residues. V lost 1 base and J 2 bases, leaving 11 bases between the germline ends. CDR1 is SGHAT and CDR2 is FQNNGV in the germline V gene.

This rearrangement joins TRBV5-1 to TRBJ2-5; possible D gene TRBD1, 6 bases. CDR1 SGHRS and CDR2 YFSETQ come from the germline V gene. The CDR3 loop spans 14 amino acids. Trimming cost V 4 bases and J 4 bases, with 14 bases left between them. In nucleotides, the CDR3 is TGCGCCAGCAGCCAACAGGGATTTGGAGAGACCCAGTACTTC. Translating it yields CASSQQGFGETQYF.

This clonotype was observed many times. The gene calls are TRBV20-1 and TRBJ2-1; 8 positions match TRBD2. Germline V gene lookup returns CDR1 DFQATT and CDR2 SNEGSKA (reference sequence). The CDR3 consists of 15 residues. V lost 6 bases and J lost 2; bases outside the gene matches: 9. For the CDR3, the DNA is TGCAGTGCCCAATCCGCGGGAGGTACCTACAATGAGCAGTTCTTC. Its translation: CSAQSAGGTYNEQFF.

The sample holds a few counts of this clonotype. V and J are TRBV10-3 and TRBJ2-3, with TRBD2 matching 8 bases. Germline loops: CDR1 ENHRY, CDR2 SYGVKD. Losses at the gene ends were 3 bases for V and 6 bases for J; bases not matched to a gene: 8. The length of the CDR3 is 15 residues. The CDR3 bases are TGTGCCATCAGTGACGAGCGGGGGCGCAGGGATACGCAGTATTTT. This sequence encodes CAISDERGRRDTQYF.

This clonotype was recorded at least ten times. This chain links TRBV6-6 with TRBJ2-4; D remains ambiguous. Germline loops: CDR1 MNHNY, CDR2 SVGAGI (reference sequence). CDR3 length equals 15 residues. Trimming pared 0 bases from V and 0 bases from J, leaving 6 bases between. The CDR3 region is CASSYSTAAKNIQYF. DNA for the CDR3: TGTGCCAGCAGTTACTCTACAGCAGCCAAAAACATTCAGTACTTC.

This clonotype has ten or more counts. The rearrangement links TRBV11-1 to TRBJ1-6, with TRBD1 matching 11 bases. CDR1 SGHAT and CDR2 FQDESV come from the germline V gene (reference sequence). Trimming cost V 3 bases and J 7 bases; bases outside gene matches: 2. The length of the CDR3 is 15 residues. The CDR3 nucleotides are TGTGCCAGCAGCTTTGGGACAGGGGGGAATTCACCCCTCCACTTT. Translating gives CASSFGTGGNSPLHF.